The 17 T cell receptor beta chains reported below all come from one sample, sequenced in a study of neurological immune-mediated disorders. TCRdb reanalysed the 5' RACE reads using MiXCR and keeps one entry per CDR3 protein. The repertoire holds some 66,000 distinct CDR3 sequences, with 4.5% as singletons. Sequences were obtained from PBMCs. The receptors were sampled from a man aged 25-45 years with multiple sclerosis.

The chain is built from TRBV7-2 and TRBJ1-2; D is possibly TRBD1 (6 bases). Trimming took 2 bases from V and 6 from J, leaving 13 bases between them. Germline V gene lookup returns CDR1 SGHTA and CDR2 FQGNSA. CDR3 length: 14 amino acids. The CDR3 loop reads CASSLYRAFDGYTF. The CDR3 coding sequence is TGTGCCAGCAGCTTATACAGGGCATTTGATGGCTACACCTTC.

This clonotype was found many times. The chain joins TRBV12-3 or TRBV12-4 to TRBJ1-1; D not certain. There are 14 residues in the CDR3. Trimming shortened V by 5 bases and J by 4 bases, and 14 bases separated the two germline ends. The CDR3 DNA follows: TGTGCCAGCAGTCCCCGCGACCTGGGCACTGAAGCTTTCTTT. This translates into CASSPRDLGTEAFF.

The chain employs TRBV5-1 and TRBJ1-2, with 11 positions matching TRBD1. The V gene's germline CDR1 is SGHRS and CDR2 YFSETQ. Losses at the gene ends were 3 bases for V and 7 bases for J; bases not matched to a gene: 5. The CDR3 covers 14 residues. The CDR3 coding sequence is TGCGCCAGCAGCTCCGGACAGGGGGCAGGTGGCTACACCTTC. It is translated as CASSSGQGAGGYTF. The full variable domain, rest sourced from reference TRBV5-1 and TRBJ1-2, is KAGVTQTPRYLIKTRGQQVTLSCSPISGHRSVSWYQQTPGQGLQFLFEYFSETQRNKGNFPGRFSGRQFSNSRSEMNVSTLELGDSALYLCASSSGQGAGGYTFGSGTRLTVV.

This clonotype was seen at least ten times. CDR3 sequence (DNA): TGCAGTGGCTTCCAGGGTTCCGGTGGCTACACCTTC. It codes for CSGFQGSGGYTF. V gene TRBV20-1 combines with J gene TRBJ1-2, with D possibly matching TRBD1 (5 bases). CDR3 length: 12 amino acids. Between the trimmed V and J ends, which lost 7 bases and 7 bases, there was a span of 16 bases. Germline lookup yields CDR1 DFQATT and CDR2 SNEGSKA (reference sequence).

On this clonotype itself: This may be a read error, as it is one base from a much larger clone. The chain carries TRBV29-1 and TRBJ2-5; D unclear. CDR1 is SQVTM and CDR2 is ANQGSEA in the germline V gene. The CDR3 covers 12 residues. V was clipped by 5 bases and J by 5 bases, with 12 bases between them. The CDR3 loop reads CSVNKDGETQYF. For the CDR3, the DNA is TGCAGCGTTAACAAAGACGGGGAGACCCAGTACTTC. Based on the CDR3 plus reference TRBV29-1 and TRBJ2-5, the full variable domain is SAVISQKPSRDICQRGTSLTIQCQVDSQVTMMFWYRQQPGQSLTLIATANQGSEATYESGFVIDKFPISRPNLTFSTLTVSNMSPEDSSIYLCSVNKDGETQYFGPGTRLLVL.

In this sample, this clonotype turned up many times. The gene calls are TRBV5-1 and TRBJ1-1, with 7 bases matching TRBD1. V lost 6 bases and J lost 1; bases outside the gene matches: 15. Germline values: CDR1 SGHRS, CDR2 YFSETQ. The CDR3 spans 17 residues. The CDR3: CASTQKGGRGPNTEAFF. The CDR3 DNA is TGCGCCAGCACCCAGAAAGGGGGCCGGGGACCGAACACTGAAGCTTTCTTT.

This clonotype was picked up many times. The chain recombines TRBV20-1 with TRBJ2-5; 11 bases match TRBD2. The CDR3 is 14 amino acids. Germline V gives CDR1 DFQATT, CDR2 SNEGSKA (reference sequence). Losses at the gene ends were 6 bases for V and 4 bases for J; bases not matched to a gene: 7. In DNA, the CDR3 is TGCAGTGCCCCCCTAGCGGGGGGCGGAGAGACCCAGTACTTC. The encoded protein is CSAPLAGGGETQYF.

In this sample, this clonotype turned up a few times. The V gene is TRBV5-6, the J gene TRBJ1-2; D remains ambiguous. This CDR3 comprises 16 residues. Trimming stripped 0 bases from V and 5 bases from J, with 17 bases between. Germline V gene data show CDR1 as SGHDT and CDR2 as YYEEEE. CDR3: CASSLAGLDEIYGYTF. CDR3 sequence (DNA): TGTGCCAGCAGCTTGGCCGGGTTGGATGAGATATATGGCTACACCTTC.

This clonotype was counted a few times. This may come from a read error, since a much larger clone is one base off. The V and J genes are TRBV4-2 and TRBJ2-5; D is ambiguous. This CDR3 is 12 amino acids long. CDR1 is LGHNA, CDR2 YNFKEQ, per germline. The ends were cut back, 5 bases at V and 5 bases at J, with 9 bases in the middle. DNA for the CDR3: TGTGCCAGCAGCAAGTCTCTCGAGACCCAGTACTTC. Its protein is CASSKSLETQYF.

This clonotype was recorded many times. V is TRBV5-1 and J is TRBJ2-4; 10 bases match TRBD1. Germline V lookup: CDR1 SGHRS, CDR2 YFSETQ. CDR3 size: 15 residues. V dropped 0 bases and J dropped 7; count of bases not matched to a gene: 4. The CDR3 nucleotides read TGCGCCAGCAGCTTGGGGTCGGGACAGGGGAACATTCAGTACTTC. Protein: CASSLGSGQGNIQYF.

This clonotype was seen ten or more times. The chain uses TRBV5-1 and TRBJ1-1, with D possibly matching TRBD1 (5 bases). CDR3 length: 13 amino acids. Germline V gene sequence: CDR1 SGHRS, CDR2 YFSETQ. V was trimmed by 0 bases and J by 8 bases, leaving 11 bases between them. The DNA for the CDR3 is TGCGCCAGCAGCTTGGGCCCCAACAGGGAAGCTTTCTTT. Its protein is CASSLGPNREAFF.

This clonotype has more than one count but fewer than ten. CDR3 sequence (DNA): TGTGCCAGTAGATCCTCAGGTCATTGGGCTGAAGCTTTCTTT. It yields the protein CASRSSGHWAEAFF. V gene TRBV19 combines with J gene TRBJ1-1; D ambiguous. The germline V gene encodes CDR1 LNHDA and CDR2 SQIVND (reference sequence). The CDR3 spans 14 residues. The ends were cut back, 6 bases at V and 6 bases at J, with 17 bases in the middle. The full variable domain, in which reference TRBV19 and TRBJ1-1 provide the parts outside the CDR3, is DGGITQSPKYLFRKEGQNVTLSCEQNLNHDAMYWYRQDPGQGLRLIYYSQIVNDFQKGDIAEGYSVSREKKESFPLTVTSAQKNPTAFYLCASRSSGHWAEAFFGQGTRLTVV.

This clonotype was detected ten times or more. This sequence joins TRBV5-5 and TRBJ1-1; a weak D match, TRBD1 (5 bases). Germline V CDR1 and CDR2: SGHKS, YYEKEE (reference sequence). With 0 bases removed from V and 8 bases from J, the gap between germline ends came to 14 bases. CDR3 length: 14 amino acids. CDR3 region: CASSLVLTRTEAFF. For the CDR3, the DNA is TGTGCCAGCAGCTTGGTATTGACGCGGACAGAAGCTTTCTTT.

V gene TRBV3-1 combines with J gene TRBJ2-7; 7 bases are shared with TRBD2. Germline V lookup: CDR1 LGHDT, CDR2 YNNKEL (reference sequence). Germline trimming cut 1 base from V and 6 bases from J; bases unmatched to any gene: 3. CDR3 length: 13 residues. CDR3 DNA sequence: TGTGCCAGCAGCCAAGCGGGCGGGGGCGAGCAGTACTTC. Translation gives CASSQAGGGEQYF.

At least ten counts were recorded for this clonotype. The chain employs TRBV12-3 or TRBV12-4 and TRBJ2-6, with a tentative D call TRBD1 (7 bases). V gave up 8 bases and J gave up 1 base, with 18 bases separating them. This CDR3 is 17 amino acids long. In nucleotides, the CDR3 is TGTGCCAGCGGAGGGGGACAGCTTTTTTCTGGGGCCAACGTCCTGACTTTC. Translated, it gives CASGGGQLFSGANVLTF.

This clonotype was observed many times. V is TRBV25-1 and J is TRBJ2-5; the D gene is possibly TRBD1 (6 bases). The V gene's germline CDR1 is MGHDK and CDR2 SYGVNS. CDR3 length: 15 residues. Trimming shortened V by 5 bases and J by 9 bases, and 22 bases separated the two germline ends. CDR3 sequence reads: CASSPLRGYDPAQYF. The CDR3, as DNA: TGTGCCAGCAGTCCCCTGAGGGGGTACGATCCGGCCCAGTACTTC.

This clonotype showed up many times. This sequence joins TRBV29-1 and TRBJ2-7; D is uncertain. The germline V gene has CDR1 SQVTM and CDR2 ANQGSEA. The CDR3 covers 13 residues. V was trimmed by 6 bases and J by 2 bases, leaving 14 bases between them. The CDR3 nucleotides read TGCAGCGTGCTCTTCCCGGATACCTACGAGCAGTACGTC. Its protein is CSVLFPDTYEQYV.